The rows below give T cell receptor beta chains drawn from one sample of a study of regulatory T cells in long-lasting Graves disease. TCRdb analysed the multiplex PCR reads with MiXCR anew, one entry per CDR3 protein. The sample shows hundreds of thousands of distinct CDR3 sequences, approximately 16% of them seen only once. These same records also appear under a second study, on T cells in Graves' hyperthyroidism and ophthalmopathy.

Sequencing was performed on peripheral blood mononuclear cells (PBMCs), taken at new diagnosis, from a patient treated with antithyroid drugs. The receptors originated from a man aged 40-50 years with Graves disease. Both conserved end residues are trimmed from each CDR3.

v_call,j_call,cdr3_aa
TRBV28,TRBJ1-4,ASSSIDGDPTNEKLF
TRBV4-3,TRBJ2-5,ASSQDLAGGLSQETQY
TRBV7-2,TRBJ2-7,ASSLVRGGALTVHEQY
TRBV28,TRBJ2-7,ASSSGSYEQY
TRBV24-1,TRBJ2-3,ATSTGSADTQY
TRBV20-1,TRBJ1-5,SARPGTGNQPQH
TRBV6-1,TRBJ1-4,ASSANRGFGEKLF
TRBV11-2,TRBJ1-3,ASSLSVFGFSGNTIY
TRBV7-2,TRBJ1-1,ASSLRDRVGAF
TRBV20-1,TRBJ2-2,SASPRTSNTGELF
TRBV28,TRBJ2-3,ASSLRLLAGNTDTQY
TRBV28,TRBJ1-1,ASSSGQANTEAF
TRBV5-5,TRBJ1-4,ASTRQGLHEKLF
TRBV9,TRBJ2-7,ASSVENCRFSYEQY
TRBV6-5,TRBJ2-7,ASSYAPGGSYEQY